This T cell receptor beta chain is drawn from a study of T cells in Graves' hyperthyroidism and ophthalmopathy. Across the study: Peripheral blood was taken when the disease was first diagnosed, before any treatment began. General study points: Ophthalmopathy prediction by the model preceded onset by a median roughly 6 months. Most expanded thyroid clonotypes above 0.001 also appeared in blood.

The CDR3 runs to 15 residues. Trimming left V 3 bases short and J 2 bases short, with 11 bases between. CDR1 is SNHLY, CDR2 FYNNEI, per germline. From RNA transcripts, TCR beta CDR3 regions were amplified. TCR CDR3 regions were first amplified by RT-PCR with HTBI primers. TCRdb fed the multiplex PCR reads into MiXCR, producing one record per CDR3 protein. The sample shows about 840,000 distinct CDR3 sequences, roughly 40% of them seen only once. Used for diagnoses were clinical symptoms, serum thyroxine and TRAb, thyroid ultrasound and orbital computed tomography. This clonotype occurred many times. The antigen remains unidentified.

Specimen: blood. This chain uses TRBV2 with TRBJ1-5; D unclear. The clonotype originates from a man younger than 35 with Graves' hyperthyroidism. CDR3: CASSDPITGNQPQHF. CDR3 nucleotides: TGTGCCAGCAGTGATCCTATAACAGGCAATCAGCCCCAGCATTTT.